The source of this TCR beta chain is a study of T cells in Graves' hyperthyroidism and ophthalmopathy. Exclusion followed for patients with uncontrolled infection, other autoimmune disease, pregnancy or lactation. J gave up 12 bases and V 10 bases, and 17 bases lay outside the gene matches. The CDR3 is made up of 13 amino acids. Germline CDR1 reads MNHEY; CDR2 reads SVGAGI. Authors of the study amplified TCR beta CDR3 regions from RNA transcripts. In the first-round RT-PCR of the TCR CDR3, the HTBI primer set was used. Using its own MiXCR run on the multiplex PCR reads, TCRdb lists one record per CDR3 protein. The sample yields roughly 500,000 distinct CDR3 sequences, around 45% seen once.

V gene TRBV6-5 combines with J gene TRBJ2-7; 8 nucleotides match TRBD1. The source is an adult woman with Graves' disease, either hyperthyroidism or ophthalmopathy (not recorded which). Specimen: peripheral blood or thyroid tissue (not recorded which). The CDR3 DNA reads TGTGCCACATATTGGGGGACAGGCCGCACTTTGTACTTC. This sequence encodes CATYWGTGRTLYF.